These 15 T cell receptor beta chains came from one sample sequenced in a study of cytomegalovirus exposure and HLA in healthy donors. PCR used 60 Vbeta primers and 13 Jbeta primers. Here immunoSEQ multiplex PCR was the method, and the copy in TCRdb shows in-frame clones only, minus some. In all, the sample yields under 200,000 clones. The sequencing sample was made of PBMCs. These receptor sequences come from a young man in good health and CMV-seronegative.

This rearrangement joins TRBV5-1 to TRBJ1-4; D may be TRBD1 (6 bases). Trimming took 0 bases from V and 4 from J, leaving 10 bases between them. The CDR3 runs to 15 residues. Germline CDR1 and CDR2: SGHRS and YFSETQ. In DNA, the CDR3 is TGCGCCAGCAGCTTGGCCGGGACAATTAATGAAAAACTGTTTTTT. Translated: CASSLAGTINEKLFF.

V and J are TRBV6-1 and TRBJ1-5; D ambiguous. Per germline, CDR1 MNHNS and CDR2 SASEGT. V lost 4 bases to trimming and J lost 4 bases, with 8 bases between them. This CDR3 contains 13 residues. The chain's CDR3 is CASSGDGNQPQHF. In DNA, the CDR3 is TGTGCCAGCAGTGGAGACGGGAATCAGCCCCAGCATTTT.

CDR3 in amino acids: CASSPNRFDGYTF. The DNA of the CDR3 is TGTGCCAGCTCACCGAACAGGTTCGACGGCTACACCTTC. The chain combines TRBV18 with TRBJ1-2, with D tentatively TRBD1 (5 bases). Trimming stripped 3 bases from V and 8 bases from J, with 13 bases between. The germline CDR1 and CDR2 sequences are KGHSH and LQKENI. This CDR3 is built from 13 residues.

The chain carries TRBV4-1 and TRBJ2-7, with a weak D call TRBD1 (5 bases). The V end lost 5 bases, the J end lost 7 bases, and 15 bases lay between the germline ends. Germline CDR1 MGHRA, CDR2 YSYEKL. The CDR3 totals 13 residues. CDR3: CASSNIAGLEQYF. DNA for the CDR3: TGCGCCAGCAGCAATATCGCAGGGTTGGAGCAGTACTTC.

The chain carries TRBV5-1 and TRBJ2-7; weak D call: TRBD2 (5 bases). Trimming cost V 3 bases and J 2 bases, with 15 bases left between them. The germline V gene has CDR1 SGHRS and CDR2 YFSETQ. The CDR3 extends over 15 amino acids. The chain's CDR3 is CASSYLASRTYEQYF. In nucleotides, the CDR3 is TGCGCCAGCAGCTATCTAGCTAGCCGAACCTACGAGCAGTACTTC.

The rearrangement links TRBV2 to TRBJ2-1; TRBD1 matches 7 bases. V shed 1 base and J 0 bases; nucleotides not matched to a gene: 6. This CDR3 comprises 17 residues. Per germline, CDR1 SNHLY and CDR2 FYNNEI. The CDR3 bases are TGTGCCAGCAGTGAAGACCCGACAGGGAGCTCCTACAATGAGCAGTTCTTC. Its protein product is CASSEDPTGSSYNEQFF.

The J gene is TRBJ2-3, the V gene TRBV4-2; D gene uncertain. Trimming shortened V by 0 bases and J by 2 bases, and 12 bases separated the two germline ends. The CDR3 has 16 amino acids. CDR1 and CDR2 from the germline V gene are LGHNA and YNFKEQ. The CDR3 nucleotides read TGTGCCAGCAGCCAAGATGGCCAGGCGACCACAGATACGCAGTATTTT. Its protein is CASSQDGQATTDTQYF.

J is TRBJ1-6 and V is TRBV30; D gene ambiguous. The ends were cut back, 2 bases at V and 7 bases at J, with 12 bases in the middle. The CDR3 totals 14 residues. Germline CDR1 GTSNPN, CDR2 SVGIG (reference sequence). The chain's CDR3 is CAWSYGESNSPLHF. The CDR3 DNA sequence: TGTGCCTGGAGTTACGGAGAAAGCAATTCACCCCTCCACTTT.

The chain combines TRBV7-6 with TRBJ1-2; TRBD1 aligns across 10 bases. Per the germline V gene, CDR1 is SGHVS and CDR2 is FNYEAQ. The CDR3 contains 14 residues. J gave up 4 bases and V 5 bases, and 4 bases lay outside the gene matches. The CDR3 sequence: CASSQTGGLYGYTF. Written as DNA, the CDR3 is TGTGCCAGCAGCCAGACAGGGGGCCTCTATGGCTACACCTTC.

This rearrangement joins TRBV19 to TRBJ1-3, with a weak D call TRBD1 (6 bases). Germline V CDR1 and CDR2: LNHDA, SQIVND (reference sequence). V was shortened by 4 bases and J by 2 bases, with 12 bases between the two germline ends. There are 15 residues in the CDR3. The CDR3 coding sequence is TGTGCCAGTAGTACTTCATACAGGGCTGGAAACACCATATATTTT. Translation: CASSTSYRAGNTIYF.

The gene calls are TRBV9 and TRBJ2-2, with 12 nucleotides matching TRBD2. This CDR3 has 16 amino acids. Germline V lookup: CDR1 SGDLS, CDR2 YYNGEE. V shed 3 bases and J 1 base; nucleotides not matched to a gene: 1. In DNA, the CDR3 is TGTGCCAGCAGCGGGACTAGCGGGGAGAACACCGGGGAGCTGTTTTTT. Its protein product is CASSGTSGENTGELFF.

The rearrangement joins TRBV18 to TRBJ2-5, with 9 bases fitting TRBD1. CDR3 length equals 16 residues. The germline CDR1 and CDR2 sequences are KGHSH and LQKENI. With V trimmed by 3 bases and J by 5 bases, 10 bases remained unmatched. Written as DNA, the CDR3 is TGTGCCAGCTCACCGTCCCGGGACAGGGTCTGGGAGACCCAGTACTTC. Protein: CASSPSRDRVWETQYF.

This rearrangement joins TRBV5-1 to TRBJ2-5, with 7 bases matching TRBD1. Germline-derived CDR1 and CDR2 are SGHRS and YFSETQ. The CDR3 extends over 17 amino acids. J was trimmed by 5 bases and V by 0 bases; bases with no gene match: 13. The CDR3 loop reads CASSLAATGSRRETQYF. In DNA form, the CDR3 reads TGCGCCAGCAGCTTGGCAGCGACAGGGTCCCGGCGGGAGACCCAGTACTTC.

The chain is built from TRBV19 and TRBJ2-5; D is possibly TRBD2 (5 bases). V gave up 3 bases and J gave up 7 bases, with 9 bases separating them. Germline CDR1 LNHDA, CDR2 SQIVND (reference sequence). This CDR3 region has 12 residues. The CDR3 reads CASSIPGGTQYF. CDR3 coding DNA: TGTGCCAGTAGTATTCCCGGAGGGACCCAGTACTTC.

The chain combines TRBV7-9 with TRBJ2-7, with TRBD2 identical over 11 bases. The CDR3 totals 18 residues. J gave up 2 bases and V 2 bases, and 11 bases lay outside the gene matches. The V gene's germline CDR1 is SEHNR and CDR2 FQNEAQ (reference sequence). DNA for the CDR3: TGTGCCAGCAGCTTAAACCAAACTAGCGGGAGAACTCCCTACGAGCAGTACTTC. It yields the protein CASSLNQTSGRTPYEQYF.